Presented here are 29 T cell receptor beta chains from one specimen sequenced in a study of T cells after yellow fever vaccination. TCRdb independently ran MiXCR on the 5' RACE reads; one entry per CDR3 protein. This sample has roughly 320,000 distinct CDR3 sequences, with 9.5% to 12% found just once. The sequenced sample was CD4+ T cells sorted from PBMCs, obtained 45 days after the yellow fever booster vaccination. The source of these receptors is a man aged 18 to 30 who received the YFV17D yellow fever vaccine.

A note on this clonotype: A read error may explain this, as a much larger clone is one base away. This sequence joins TRBV5-1 and TRBJ1-2, with 9 bases matching TRBD1. V shed 0 bases and J 4 bases; nucleotides not matched to a gene: 1. This CDR3 spans 14 amino acids. Germline loops: CDR1 SGHRS, CDR2 YFSETQ. For the CDR3, the DNA is TGCGCCAGCAGCTTGGTGACAGGGGGCTATGGCTACACCTTC. It codes for CASSLVTGGYGYTF.

Note on this clonotype: One end of the junction fails to match germline, which may point to a read error. This sequence joins TRBV6-2 or TRBV6-3 and TRBJ2-2; D ambiguous. CDR1 and CDR2 from the germline V gene are MNHEY and SVGEGT. The CDR3 totals 13 residues. In nucleotides, the CDR3 is TGTGCCAGCAGCCACCCCGTGACCGGGCAGCTGTTTTTT. This translates into CASSHPVTGQLFF.

This clonotype appeared once. The chain links TRBV10-3 to TRBJ1-5, with D perhaps matching TRBD1 (6 bases). The CDR3 contains 15 residues. V lost 3 bases and J 7 bases, leaving 16 bases between the germline ends. CDR1 and CDR2 (germline): ENHRY, SYGVKD. The CDR3 sequence: CAISEGQGIGQPQHF. In DNA, the CDR3 is TGTGCCATCAGTGAAGGCCAGGGGATAGGCCAGCCCCAGCATTTT.

The rearrangement joins TRBV12-3 or TRBV12-4 to TRBJ1-5; unclear D gene. This CDR3 has 14 residues. Between the trimmed V and J ends, which lost 1 base and 0 bases, there was a span of 4 bases. The CDR3 DNA is TGTGCCAGCAGTTTAGGGTCTAGCAATCAGCCCCAGCATTTT. This encodes CASSLGSSNQPQHF.

The rearrangement links TRBV4-1 to TRBJ1-3; 8 bases are shared with TRBD1. The CDR3 is made up of 18 amino acids. V shed 0 bases, J shed 0 bases, and the junction held 7 bases outside the gene matches. CDR1 is MGHRA, CDR2 YSYEKL, per germline. The chain's CDR3 is CASSQDQGAPNSGNTIYF. CDR3 nucleotide sequence: TGCGCCAGCAGCCAAGATCAGGGGGCCCCCAACTCTGGAAACACCATATATTTT.

V usage is TRBV7-2 and J usage is TRBJ2-7; D ambiguous. The V end lost 1 base, the J end lost 3 bases, and 7 bases lay between the germline ends. The CDR3 contains 13 residues. CDR1 and CDR2 (germline): SGHTA, FQGNSA. CDR3 sequence: CASSLVDGYEQYF. Here the CDR3 DNA reads TGTGCCAGCAGCTTAGTAGATGGCTACGAGCAGTACTTC.

This clonotype was counted at least ten times. This chain uses TRBV5-1 with TRBJ2-1; 8 bases fit TRBD1. The CDR3 has 15 amino acids. Losses at the gene ends were 0 bases for V and 3 bases for J; bases not matched to a gene: 2. In germline, CDR1 is SGHRS, CDR2 YFSETQ. The CDR3 protein is CASSLGTGIYNEQFF. In DNA, the CDR3 is TGCGCCAGCAGCTTGGGGACAGGGATCTACAATGAGCAGTTCTTC. The full variable domain, rest sourced from reference TRBV5-1 and TRBJ2-1, is KAGVTQTPRYLIKTRGQQVTLSCSPISGHRSVSWYQQTPGQGLQFLFEYFSETQRNKGNFPGRFSGRQFSNSRSEMNVSTLELGDSALYLCASSLGTGIYNEQFFGPGTRLTVL.

DNA of the CDR3: TGTGCCAGCAGCCGTGGCGCGGGACGGCCCCCTAATACGCAGTATTTT. This codes for CASSRGAGRPPNTQYF. The genes are TRBV3-1 and TRBJ2-3, with a weak D call TRBD2 (6 bases). CDR3 length: 16 residues. Germline V CDR1 and CDR2: LGHDT, YNNKEL (reference sequence). V was shortened by 4 bases and J by 7 bases, with 21 bases between the two germline ends.

The rearrangement links TRBV11-3 to TRBJ2-2, with TRBD1 as a possible D gene (6 bases). The CDR3 totals 14 residues. The germline gives CDR1 SGHNT, CDR2 YENEEA. Between the trimmed V and J ends, which lost 5 bases and 5 bases, there was a span of 12 bases. CDR3 loop: CASSPGVRTGELFF. The CDR3 region has the DNA TGTGCCAGCAGCCCAGGGGTTCGTACCGGGGAGCTGTTTTTT.

The rearrangement joins TRBV7-2 to TRBJ1-2; D unresolved. Germline-derived CDR1 and CDR2 are SGHTA and FQGNSA. V shed 4 bases and J shed 2 bases, with 11 bases lying between them. The CDR3 has 14 residues. The CDR3 DNA follows: TGTGCCAGCAGCTCCCGGACGGAGAACTATGGCTACACCTTC. Residues: CASSSRTENYGYTF.

The V and J genes are TRBV6-6 and TRBJ1-3; TRBD1 might be the D (6 bases). Trimming stripped 5 bases from V and 2 bases from J, with 10 bases between. Germline loops: CDR1 MNHNY, CDR2 SVGAGI (reference sequence). The CDR3 consists of 14 residues. The CDR3 reads CASSRTEAGNTIYF. In DNA form, the CDR3 reads TGTGCCAGCAGTCGGACAGAAGCTGGAAACACCATATATTTT.

This clonotype was counted between two and nine times. J is TRBJ1-3 and V is TRBV12-3 or TRBV12-4, with 7 bases matching TRBD1. V shed 6 bases and J 0 bases; nucleotides not matched to a gene: 5. This CDR3 is built from 15 residues. This CDR3 reads CASRLGTASGNTIYF. The CDR3 DNA reads as TGTGCCAGCAGGCTCGGGACAGCCTCTGGAAACACCATATATTTT.

CDR3 nucleotide sequence: TGTGCCAGCAGCTTAGGCCTGACACGTCTCTGGCAAGAGACCCAGTACTTC. This codes for CASSLGLTRLWQETQYF. V is TRBV5-4 and J is TRBJ2-5, with D unclear. The germline V gene has CDR1 SGHNT and CDR2 YYREEE (reference sequence). This CDR3 spans 17 amino acids. V lost 2 bases to trimming and J lost 2 bases, with 19 bases between them.

This clonotype was counted only a few times. The J gene is TRBJ2-5, the V gene TRBV7-9; 7 bases are shared with TRBD1. V shed 1 base and J 5 bases; nucleotides not matched to a gene: 4. Germline loops: CDR1 SEHNR, CDR2 FQNEAQ (reference sequence). The CDR3 runs 14 residues. The CDR3 here is CASSLVETGETQYF. CDR3 DNA: TGTGCCAGCAGCTTAGTCGAGACAGGGGAGACCCAGTACTTC. The full variable domain, with the rest looked up from reference TRBV7-9 and TRBJ2-5, is DTGVSQNPRHKITKRGQNVTFRCDPISEHNRLYWYRQTLGQGPEFLTYFQNEAQLEKSRLLSDRFSAERPKGSFSTLEIQRTEQGDSAMYLCASSLVETGETQYFGPGTRLLVL.

The chain recombines TRBV20-1 with TRBJ1-1; D unclear. The CDR3 is made up of 13 amino acids. The V end was cut by 6 bases, the J end by 0 bases, with 11 bases between. CDR1 is DFQATT and CDR2 is SNEGSKA in the germline V gene (reference sequence). Here the CDR3 reads CSAPYQLNTEAFF. CDR3 DNA sequence: TGCAGTGCCCCTTACCAGTTGAACACTGAAGCTTTCTTT.

This clonotype was observed many times. This chain uses TRBV9 with TRBJ1-2, with D hard to call. The V gene's germline CDR1 is SGDLS and CDR2 YYNGEE. V was clipped by 3 bases and J by 2 bases, with 17 bases between them. The CDR3 length is 16 residues. CDR3 bases: TGTGCCAGCAGCGCGACCCGGACGAGAGTCAACTATGGCTACACCTTC. Translation: CASSATRTRVNYGYTF.

This clonotype has only a few counts. This chain links TRBV4-3 with TRBJ2-3; weak D call: TRBD2 (6 bases). The CDR3 totals 17 residues. Germline CDR1 LGHNA, CDR2 YSLEER. V dropped 3 bases and J dropped 0 bases, with 16 bases sitting between them. The CDR3 DNA reads as TGCGCCAGCAGCCAGGAGGTCGGGACTCCGAGCACAGATACGCAGTATTTT. This translates into CASSQEVGTPSTDTQYF.

The rearrangement uses TRBV7-8 and TRBJ2-7; D is undetermined. The CDR3 is made up of 14 amino acids. The V gene lost 7 bases and the J gene lost 4 bases, with 17 bases spanning the gap. Germline CDR1 reads SGHVS; CDR2 reads FQNEAQ. The CDR3 bases are TGTGCCAGCACCCTCGGTAGAACCGATTACGAGCAGTACGTC. Protein sequence: CASTLGRTDYEQYV.

This clonotype was picked up a small number of times. This rearrangement joins TRBV18 to TRBJ1-6, with 9 bases matching TRBD1. After removal of 6 bases from V and 10 bases from J, the junction contained 4 bases not matched to a gene. CDR3 length: 13 residues. The germline V gene has CDR1 KGHSH and CDR2 LQKENI. The CDR3 nucleotides are TGTGCCAGCTCCGGGGACAGGGAATCACCCCTCCACTTT. Translating gives CASSGDRESPLHF.

This clonotype was counted a few times. The V and J genes are TRBV6-2 or TRBV6-3 and TRBJ2-7, with no clear D. The CDR3 length is 12 residues. V shed 3 bases and J shed 6 bases, with 9 bases lying between them. CDR1 and CDR2 (germline): MNHEY, SVGEGT. The CDR3 DNA follows: TGTGCCAGCAGTTATGAATGGTCCGAGCAGTACTTC. This translates into CASSYEWSEQYF.

This clonotype was detected only a few times. V gene TRBV30 combines with J gene TRBJ2-3, with D perhaps TRBD1 (5 bases). Germline V gives CDR1 GTSNPN, CDR2 SVGIG (reference sequence). The length of the CDR3 is 15 residues. The ends were cut back, 0 bases at V and 0 bases at J, with 10 bases in the middle. CDR3 sequence: CAWSVHAGSTDTQYF. In DNA, the CDR3 is TGTGCCTGGAGTGTACATGCAGGGAGCACAGATACGCAGTATTTT.

This clonotype has only a few counts. The CDR3 sequence is CASSGGDEQFF. Written as DNA, the CDR3 is TGTGCCAGCAGCGGGGGGGATGAGCAGTTCTTC. The chain has TRBV6-2 or TRBV6-3 and TRBJ2-1, with 8 bases fitting TRBD2. Per germline, CDR1 MNHEY and CDR2 SVGEGT. The CDR3 length is 11 residues. J lost 8 bases, V lost 6 bases, and 0 bases had no gene match.

This rearrangement joins TRBV12-3 or TRBV12-4 to TRBJ1-5, with 8 bases aligning to TRBD1. The CDR3 has 16 amino acids. The junction had 11 bases not matched to a gene; V was cut back by 9 bases and J by 1 base. CDR3 sequence (DNA): TGTGCCAGTGGACAGGGAGCCGGGGGGAGCAATCAGCCCCAGCATTTT. Its protein is CASGQGAGGSNQPQHF.

This rearrangement joins TRBV7-2 to TRBJ1-4; a weak D match, TRBD1 (6 bases). The V gene lost 2 bases and the J gene lost 6 bases, with 16 bases spanning the gap. The germline V gene has CDR1 SGHTA and CDR2 FQGNSA. The CDR3 loop spans 16 amino acids. CDR3 in DNA: TGTGCCAGCAGCTTACTAGCGGCAGGGGCGGATGAAAAACTGTTTTTT. This encodes CASSLLAAGADEKLFF.

There are a few counts of this clonotype. CDR3 in DNA: TGTGCCACCAAACCCCAGGGAGGGAACACCGGGGAGCTGTTTTTT. This sequence encodes CATKPQGGNTGELFF. The chain links TRBV2 to TRBJ2-2; D possibly corresponds to TRBD2 (6 bases). V dropped 10 bases and J dropped 1 base, with 16 bases sitting between them. This CDR3 has 15 residues. Looked up from germline, CDR1 is SNHLY and CDR2 is FYNNEI.

A few counts support this clonotype. The rearrangement links TRBV7-2 to TRBJ2-2, with TRBD1 matching 8 bases. The germline gives CDR1 SGHTA, CDR2 FQGNSA. CDR3 length equals 16 residues. Trimming cost V 7 bases and J 4 bases; bases outside gene matches: 11. The CDR3 DNA sequence: TGTGCCAGCACCTCCCGGACAGGGAGTCGCACCGGGGAGCTGTTTTTT. Translated: CASTSRTGSRTGELFF.

This sequence joins TRBV7-9 and TRBJ1-1; TRBD1 matches at 7 bases. The CDR3 spans 16 residues. With 1 base clipped from V and 4 bases from J, the junction kept 9 bases outside the gene matches. Germline CDR1 and CDR2: SEHNR and FQNEAQ (reference sequence). The CDR3 nucleotides read TGTGCCAGCAGCTTAGGTGGAGGGGGCAGAGGCACTGAAGCTTTCTTT. As protein: CASSLGGGGRGTEAFF.

V gene TRBV11-2 combines with J gene TRBJ1-1; possible D gene TRBD1, 6 bases. This CDR3 comprises 13 residues. CDR1 and CDR2 from the germline V gene are SGHAT and FQNNGV. V lost 8 bases, J lost 0 bases, and 10 bases lay in between. As DNA, the CDR3 is TGTGCCAGCGGGGGACACCTGAACACTGAAGCTTTCTTT. It codes for CASGGHLNTEAFF.

J is TRBJ2-7 and V is TRBV21-1; the D segment call TRBD2 is taken from the table without a DNA check. TRBV21-1 is deemed a pseudogene. There are 18 residues in the CDR3. The CDR3 coding sequence is TGTGCCAGCAGCAAAGTAGAGGAGAGCGGGTCCGTCTCCTACGAGCAGTACGTC. Translation: CASSKVEESGSVSYEQYV.